This TCR beta chain was documented in a study of technical replicates of blood from a handful of donors. The table came from immunoSEQ multiplex PCR; TCRdb's copy has only in-frame clones and leaves some out. The sample lists around 15,000 clones; approximately 88% were seen once. The TCR originated in a human donor in good health. The sample comprised PBMCs.

The CDR3 is CASSFTGYEEKLFF. The CDR3 DNA reads as TGTGCCAGCAGCTTTACAGGGTATGAGGAAAAACTGTTTTTT. The chain has TRBV7-9 and TRBJ1-4; D is perhaps TRBD1 (6 bases). The CDR3 is made up of 14 amino acids. Between the trimmed V and J ends, which lost 3 bases and 8 bases, there was a span of 13 bases. Germline V gene lookup returns CDR1 SEHNR and CDR2 FQNEAQ (reference sequence).